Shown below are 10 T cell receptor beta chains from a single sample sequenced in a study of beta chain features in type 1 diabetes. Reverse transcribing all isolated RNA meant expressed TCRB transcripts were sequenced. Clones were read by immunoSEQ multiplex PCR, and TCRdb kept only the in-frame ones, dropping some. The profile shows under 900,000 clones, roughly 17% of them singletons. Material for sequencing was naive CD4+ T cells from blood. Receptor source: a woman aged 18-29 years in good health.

The CDR3 DNA reads TGTGCCAGCAGTGAGGAAGGGGTCGCGACCCAGTACTTC. Translated: CASSEEGVATQYF. The gene calls are TRBV2 and TRBJ2-5, with TRBD1 as a possible D gene (5 bases). The CDR3 has 13 amino acids. Germline loops: CDR1 SNHLY, CDR2 FYNNEI. The germline V and J ends were trimmed by 3 bases and 7 bases, with 12 bases remaining between them.

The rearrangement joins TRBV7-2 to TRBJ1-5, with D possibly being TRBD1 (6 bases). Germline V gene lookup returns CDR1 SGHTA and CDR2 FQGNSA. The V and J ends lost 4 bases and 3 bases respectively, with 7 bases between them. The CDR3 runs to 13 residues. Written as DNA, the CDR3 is TGTGCCAGCAGCTGGACAGTCAATCAGCCCCAGCATTTT. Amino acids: CASSWTVNQPQHF.

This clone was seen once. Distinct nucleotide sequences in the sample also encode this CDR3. CDR3: CASSVTPSSYNEQFF. CDR3 nucleotides: TGTGCCAGCAGCGTAACTCCGAGCTCCTACAATGAGCAGTTCTTC. The rearrangement uses TRBV9 and TRBJ2-1; D unclear. The length of the CDR3 is 15 residues. V was cut by 1 base and J by 0 bases, with 8 bases left in between. Looked up from germline, CDR1 is SGDLS and CDR2 is YYNGEE.

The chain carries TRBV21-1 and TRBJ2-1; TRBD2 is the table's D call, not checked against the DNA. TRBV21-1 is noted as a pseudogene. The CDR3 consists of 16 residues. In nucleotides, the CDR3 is TGTGCCAGCAGCAAATTCCTAGCGGGAGCTCGGAATGAGCAGTTCTTC. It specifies CASSKFLAGARNEQFF.

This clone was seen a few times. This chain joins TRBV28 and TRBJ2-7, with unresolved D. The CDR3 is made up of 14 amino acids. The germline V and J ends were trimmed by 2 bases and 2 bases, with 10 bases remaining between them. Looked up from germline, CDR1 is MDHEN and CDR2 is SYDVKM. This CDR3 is CASSLIQVPYEQYF. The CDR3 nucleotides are TGTGCCAGCAGTTTAATTCAGGTCCCCTACGAGCAGTACTTC. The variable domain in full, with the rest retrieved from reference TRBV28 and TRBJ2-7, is DVKVTQSSRYLVKRTGEKVFLECVQDMDHENMFWYRQDPGLGLRLIYFSYDVKMKEKGDIPEGYSVSREKKERFSLILESASTNQTSMYLCASSLIQVPYEQYFGPGTRLTVT.

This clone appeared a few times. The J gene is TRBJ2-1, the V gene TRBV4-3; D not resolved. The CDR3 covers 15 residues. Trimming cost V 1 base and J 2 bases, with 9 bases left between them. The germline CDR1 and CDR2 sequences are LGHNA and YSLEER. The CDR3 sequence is CASSQVIRPYNEQFF. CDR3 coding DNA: TGCGCCAGCAGCCAAGTAATTCGGCCCTACAATGAGCAGTTCTTC.

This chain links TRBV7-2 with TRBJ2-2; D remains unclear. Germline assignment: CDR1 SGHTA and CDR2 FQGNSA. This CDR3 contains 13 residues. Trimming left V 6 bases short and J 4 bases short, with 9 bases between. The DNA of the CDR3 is TGTGCCAGCAGACCCGTTCCCACCGGGGAGCTGTTTTTT. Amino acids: CASRPVPTGELFF.

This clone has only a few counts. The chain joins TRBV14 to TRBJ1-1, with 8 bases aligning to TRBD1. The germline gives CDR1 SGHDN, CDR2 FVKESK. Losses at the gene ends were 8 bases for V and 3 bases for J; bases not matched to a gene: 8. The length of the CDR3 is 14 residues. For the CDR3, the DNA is TGTGCCAGCGGCATTAGACAGGGGCACACTGAAGCTTTCTTT. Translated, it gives CASGIRQGHTEAFF.

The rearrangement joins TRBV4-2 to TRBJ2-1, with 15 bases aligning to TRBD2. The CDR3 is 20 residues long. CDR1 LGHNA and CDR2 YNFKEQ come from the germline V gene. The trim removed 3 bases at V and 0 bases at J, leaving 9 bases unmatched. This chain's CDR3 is CASSHGLAGGPQSSYNEQFF. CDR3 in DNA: TGTGCCAGCAGCCACGGACTAGCGGGAGGGCCCCAGAGCTCCTACAATGAGCAGTTCTTC.

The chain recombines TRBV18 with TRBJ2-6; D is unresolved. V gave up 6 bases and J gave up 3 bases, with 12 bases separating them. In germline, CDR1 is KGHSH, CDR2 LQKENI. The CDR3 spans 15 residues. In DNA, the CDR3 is TGTGCCAGCTCTCATGGACGGCTTGGGGCCAACGTCCTGACTTTC. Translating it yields CASSHGRLGANVLTF.